This T cell receptor beta chain was recorded in a study of shared clonotypes between healthy human individuals. Background on the study: The people who gave samples were a couple of women and a few men aged 18 to 49.

TCRdb keeps only in-frame clones here, not all; method: immunoSEQ multiplex PCR. Of about 730,000 clones listed, over 60% are singletons. The CDR3 has 13 amino acids. V shed 2 bases and J shed 5 bases, with 11 bases lying between them. Germline V gene lookup returns CDR1 SGHRS and CDR2 YFSETQ. Sequencing input: memory CD4+ T cells sorted from blood. As for subset: CD45RA-negative fraction. The receptor was isolated from a woman in her 30s in good health. The V gene is TRBV5-1, the J gene TRBJ2-7; D gene uncertain. The CDR3 loop reads CASSFSRIHEQYF. The DNA of the CDR3 is TGCGCCAGCAGCTTTTCCAGGATCCACGAGCAGTACTTC.